This T cell receptor (beta chain) was observed in a study of PD-1 blockade in mismatch repair-deficient tumors. Study as a whole: Enrolled about 2012-2016, patients had progressing, pretreated mismatch repair-deficient cancers of over nine types.

The assay was immunoSEQ multiplex PCR, and TCRdb's table has in-frame clones only and misses some. The data contain 60,000 to 70,000 clones, about nine tenths of them singletons. The TCR-sequenced patients were three responders to pembrolizumab. V was shortened by 2 bases and J by 4 bases, with 14 bases between the two germline ends. The germline V gene encodes CDR1 SGHAT and CDR2 FQNNGV. CDR3 length: 15 residues. The sequences come from peripheral blood, collected 52 weeks after starting pembrolizumab. The receptor comes from an adult with mismatch repair-deficient cancer. The rearrangement joins TRBV11-2 to TRBJ1-1; D is unresolved. The CDR3 spells CASSLTGWGSTEAFF. DNA of the CDR3: TGTGCCAGCAGCTTAACGGGCTGGGGTAGCACTGAAGCTTTCTTT.